This T cell receptor (beta chain) was sequenced in a study of T-cell memory formation after mild COVID-19 (dated by TCRdb to 2020 to 2023). With respect to the entire study: Most TCR sequence clusters were specific to one of the two donors. T-cell clones expanding and contracting after mild COVID-19 in two donors were tracked by longitudinal TCRalpha and TCRbeta repertoire sequencing. The cohort comprised two young, previously healthy adult volunteers, one female and one male.

Counted from cysteine to phenylalanine, this CDR3 has 14 amino acids. Just the 42-base CDR3 DNA is kept, in frame starting at base 1. According to the germline V gene, CDR1 reads SGHVS and CDR2 reads FQNEAQ. The V and J ends are trimmed by 7 bases and 5 bases, leaving 14 bases between them. General findings and caveats noted by the study authors: Some responding clones were detected in pre-infection memory, which suggested that pre-existing cross-reactive memory T cells had joined the SARS-CoV-2 response. Clones that contracted from day 15 to 85 showed balanced CD4/CD8 phenotypes, whereas a second wave of clones that expanded from day 15 to 37 leaned towards CD4+. The study included only a couple of mild cases, and larger cohorts that include severe cases with pre-infection samples were judged to be necessary. SARS-CoV-2 specificity was not confirmed for the second-wave clones peaking on day 37. Contracting CD4+ clones appeared mostly in the CM and EM memory subsets, whereas CD8+ clones were enriched in EMRA.

This sample was sequenced with an Illumina NovaSeq 6000. TCRalpha and TCRbeta cDNA libraries were constructed by 5'RACE with constant-segment primers, with sample barcodes and unique molecular identifiers being introduced. RNA was extracted from every sample with Trizol reagent. Library amplification was performed in two PCR steps, and a second sample barcode and Illumina TruSeq adapters were introduced in the second step. The libraries were sequenced on an Illumina NovaSeq using 2 x 150 bp paired-end reads. The original methods were these. The reads were demultiplexed and collapsed into UMI-guided consensus sequences using migec v1.2.7. Using mixcr v2.1.11, UMI consensuses were aligned to TRA and TRB V and J templates and then assembled into clonotypes. Expanded or contracted clonotypes were those called significant by both edgeR and NoisET, with noise models trained on biological replicates. For edgeR calls, the thresholds were a false discovery rate-adjusted p below 0.01 and a log2 fold-change of 1. As an exploratory analysis of dynamics, max-normalized trajectories of the 1000 most abundant clonotypes were examined by PCA with hierarchical clustering. Separately sequenced CD4+ and CD8+ repertoires were used to assign the CD4 or CD8 phenotype of responding clones. TCRdb applied fastp at Q25 and MiXCR to the public reads, then kept only in-frame beta chains. Under each unique CDR3 protein, matching rows form one entry showing the most common genes and DNA. TCRdb, rather than the study authors, made the V and J calls. The sample includes about 110,000 distinct CDR3 sequences, with about an eighth observed a single time. The top ten clones comprise roughly 27% of the sample.

This clonotype has more than one count but fewer than ten. Its antigen is currently not known. No qualities accompany the bases; no much larger clone lies one base away. Ficoll-Paque density gradient centrifugation was the method used to isolate PBMCs. The receptor's source is an adult woman who had mild COVID-19 (a few samples of this study predate the infection). The sample titles of this study are shuffled in the database, so cell type and time point are left out; the donor was told from shared clones. Rearrangement joined TRBV7-8 to TRBJ2-2, with the D gene not confidently named. What was sequenced was PBMCs or a T cell subset sorted from them (not recorded which). Read as DNA, the sequence is TGTGCCAGCACTCCGGTTGGGGTGACCGGGGAGCTGTTTTTT. This codes for CASTPVGVTGELFF.